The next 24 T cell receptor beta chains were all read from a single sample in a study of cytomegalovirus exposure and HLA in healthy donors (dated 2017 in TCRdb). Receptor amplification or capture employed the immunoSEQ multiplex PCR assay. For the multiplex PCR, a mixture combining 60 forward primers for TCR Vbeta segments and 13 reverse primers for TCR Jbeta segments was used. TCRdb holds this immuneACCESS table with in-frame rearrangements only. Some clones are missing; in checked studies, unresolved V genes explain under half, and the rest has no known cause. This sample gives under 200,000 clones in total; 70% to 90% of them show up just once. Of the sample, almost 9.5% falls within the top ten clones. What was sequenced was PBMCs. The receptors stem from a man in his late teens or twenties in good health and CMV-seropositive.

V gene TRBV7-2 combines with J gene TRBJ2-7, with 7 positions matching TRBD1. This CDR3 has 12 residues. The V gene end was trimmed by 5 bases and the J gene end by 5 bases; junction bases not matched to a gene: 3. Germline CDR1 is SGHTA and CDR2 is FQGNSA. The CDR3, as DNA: TGTGCCAGCAGCCAGACAGGGAACGAGCAGTACTTC. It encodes CASSQTGNEQYF.

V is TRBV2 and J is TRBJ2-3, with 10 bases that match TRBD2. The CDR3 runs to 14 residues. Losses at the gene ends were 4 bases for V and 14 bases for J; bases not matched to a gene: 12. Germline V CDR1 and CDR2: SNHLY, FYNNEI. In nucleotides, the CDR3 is TGTGCCAGCAGTGTTTTTCCTAGCGGGGGATCGTTGTATTTT. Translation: CASSVFPSGGSLYF.

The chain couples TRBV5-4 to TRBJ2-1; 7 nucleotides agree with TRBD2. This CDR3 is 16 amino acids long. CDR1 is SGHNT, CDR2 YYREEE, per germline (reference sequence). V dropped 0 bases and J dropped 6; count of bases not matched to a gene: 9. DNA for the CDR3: TGTGCCAGCAGCTTGGAATCGGGACTACCCTCCAATGAGCAGTTCTTC. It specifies CASSLESGLPSNEQFF.

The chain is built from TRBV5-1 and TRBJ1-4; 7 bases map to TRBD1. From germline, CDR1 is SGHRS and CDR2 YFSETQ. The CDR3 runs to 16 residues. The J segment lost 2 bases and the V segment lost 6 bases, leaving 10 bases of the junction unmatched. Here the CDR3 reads CASTSSPQGTNEKLFF. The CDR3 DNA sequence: TGCGCCAGCACCTCCTCGCCACAGGGGACTAATGAAAAACTGTTTTTT.

CDR3 coding DNA: TGTGCCAGCAGCCCGCGGACAGGGGACGAGCAGTACTTC. The encoded protein is CASSPRTGDEQYF. V and J are TRBV11-3 and TRBJ2-7; 9 nucleotides align to TRBD1. The CDR3 extends over 13 amino acids. The germline V gene encodes CDR1 SGHNT and CDR2 YENEEA. After removal of 5 bases from V and 5 bases from J, the junction contained 4 bases not matched to a gene. Together with reference TRBV11-3 and TRBJ2-7, the CDR3 gives the full variable domain: EAGVVQSPRYKIIEKKQPVAFWCNPISGHNTLYWYLQNLGQGPELLIRYENEEAVDDSQLPKDRFSAERLKGVDSTLKIQPAELGDSAVYLCASSPRTGDEQYFGPGTRLTVT.

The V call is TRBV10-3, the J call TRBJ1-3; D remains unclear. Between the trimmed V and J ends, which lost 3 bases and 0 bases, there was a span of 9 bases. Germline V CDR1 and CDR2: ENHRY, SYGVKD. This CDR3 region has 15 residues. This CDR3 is CAISDSILSGNTIYF. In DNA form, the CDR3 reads TGTGCCATCAGTGATTCCATACTCTCTGGAAACACCATATATTTT.

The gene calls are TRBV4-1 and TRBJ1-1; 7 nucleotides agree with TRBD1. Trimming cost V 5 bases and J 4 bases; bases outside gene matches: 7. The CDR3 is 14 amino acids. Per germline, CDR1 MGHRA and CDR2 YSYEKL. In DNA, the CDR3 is TGCGCCAGCAGCACAAGAAGGGGGCCCACTGAAGCTTTCTTT. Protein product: CASSTRRGPTEAFF.

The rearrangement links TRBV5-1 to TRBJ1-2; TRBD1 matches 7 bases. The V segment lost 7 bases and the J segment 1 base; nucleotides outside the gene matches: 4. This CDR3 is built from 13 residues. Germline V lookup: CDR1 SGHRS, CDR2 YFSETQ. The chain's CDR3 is CASGTGDNYGYTF. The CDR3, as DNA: TGCGCCAGCGGCACAGGGGATAACTATGGCTACACCTTC.

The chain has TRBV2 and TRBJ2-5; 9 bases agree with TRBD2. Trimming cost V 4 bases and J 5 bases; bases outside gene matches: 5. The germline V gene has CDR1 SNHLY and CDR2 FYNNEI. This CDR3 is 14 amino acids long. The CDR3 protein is CASSGLAGDETQYF. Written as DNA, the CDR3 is TGTGCCAGCAGTGGGTTAGCGGGGGATGAGACCCAGTACTTC.

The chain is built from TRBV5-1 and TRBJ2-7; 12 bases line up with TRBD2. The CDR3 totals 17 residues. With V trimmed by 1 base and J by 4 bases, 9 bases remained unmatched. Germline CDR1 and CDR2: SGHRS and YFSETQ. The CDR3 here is CASSLSSGGAQWYEQYF. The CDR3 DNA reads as TGCGCCAGCAGCTTGTCTAGCGGGGGGGCCCAATGGTACGAGCAGTACTTC.

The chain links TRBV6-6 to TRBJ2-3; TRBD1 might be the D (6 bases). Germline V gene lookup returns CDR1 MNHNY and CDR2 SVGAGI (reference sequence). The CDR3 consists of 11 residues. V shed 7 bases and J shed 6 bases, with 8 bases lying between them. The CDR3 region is CASTQGDTQYF. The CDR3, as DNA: TGTGCCAGCACCCAGGGGGATACGCAGTATTTT.

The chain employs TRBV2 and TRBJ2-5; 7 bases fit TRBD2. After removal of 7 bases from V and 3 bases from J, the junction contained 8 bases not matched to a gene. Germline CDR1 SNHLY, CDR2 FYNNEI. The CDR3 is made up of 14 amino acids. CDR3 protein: CASNWRETEETQYF. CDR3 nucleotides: TGTGCCAGCAATTGGCGGGAGACCGAAGAGACCCAGTACTTC.

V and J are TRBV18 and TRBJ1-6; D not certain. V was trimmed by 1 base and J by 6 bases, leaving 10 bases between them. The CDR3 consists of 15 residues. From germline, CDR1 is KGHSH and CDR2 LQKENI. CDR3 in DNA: TGTGCCAGCTCACCACAGGGAGACGCTAATTCACCCCTCCACTTT. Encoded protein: CASSPQGDANSPLHF.

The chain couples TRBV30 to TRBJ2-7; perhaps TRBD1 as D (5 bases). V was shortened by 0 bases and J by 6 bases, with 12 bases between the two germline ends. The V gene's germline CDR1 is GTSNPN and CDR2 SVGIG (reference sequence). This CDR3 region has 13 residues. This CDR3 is CAWSVSRVSEQYF. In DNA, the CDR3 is TGTGCCTGGAGTGTATCCAGGGTCTCCGAGCAGTACTTC.

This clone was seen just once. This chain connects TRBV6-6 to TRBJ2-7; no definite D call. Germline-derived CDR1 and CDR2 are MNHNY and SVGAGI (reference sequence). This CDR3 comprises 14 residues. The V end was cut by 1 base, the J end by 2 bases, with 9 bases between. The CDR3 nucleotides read TGTGCCAGCAGTTACTATCTGGGCGCCTACGAGCAGTACTTC. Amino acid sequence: CASSYYLGAYEQYF.

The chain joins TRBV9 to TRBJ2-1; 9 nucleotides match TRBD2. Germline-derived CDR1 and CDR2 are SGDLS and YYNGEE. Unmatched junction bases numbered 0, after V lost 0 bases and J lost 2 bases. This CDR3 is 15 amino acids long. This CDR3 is CASSVGGGAYNEQFF. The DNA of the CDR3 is TGTGCCAGCAGCGTAGGCGGGGGGGCCTACAATGAGCAGTTCTTC.

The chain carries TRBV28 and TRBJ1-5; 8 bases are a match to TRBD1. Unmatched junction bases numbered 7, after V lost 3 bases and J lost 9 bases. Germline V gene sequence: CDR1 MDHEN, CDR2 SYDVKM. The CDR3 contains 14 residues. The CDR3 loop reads CASSLGQAFGPQHF. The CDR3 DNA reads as TGTGCCAGCAGTTTGGGACAGGCTTTTGGGCCCCAGCATTTT.

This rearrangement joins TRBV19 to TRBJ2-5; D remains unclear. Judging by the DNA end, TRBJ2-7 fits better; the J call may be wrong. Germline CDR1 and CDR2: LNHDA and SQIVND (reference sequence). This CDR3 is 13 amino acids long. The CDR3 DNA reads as TGTGCCAGTAGTACCCTCCCGCGGTACGAGCAGTACTTC. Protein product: CASSTLPRYEQYF.

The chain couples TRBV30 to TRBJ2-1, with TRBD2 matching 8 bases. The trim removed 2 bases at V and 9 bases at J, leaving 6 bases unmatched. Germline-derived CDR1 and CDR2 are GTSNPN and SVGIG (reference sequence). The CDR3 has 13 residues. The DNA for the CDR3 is TGTGCCTGGAGTCAAGCCGGGGGGGTTGAGCAGTTCTTC. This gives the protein CAWSQAGGVEQFF.

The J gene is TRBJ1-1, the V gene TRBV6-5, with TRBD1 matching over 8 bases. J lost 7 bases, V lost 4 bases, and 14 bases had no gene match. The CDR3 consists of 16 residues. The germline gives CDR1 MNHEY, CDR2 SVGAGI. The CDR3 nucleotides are TGTGCCAGCAGTTTCCCAGGGGGCGGGATTGGTCATGAAGCTTTCTTT. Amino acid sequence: CASSFPGGGIGHEAFF.

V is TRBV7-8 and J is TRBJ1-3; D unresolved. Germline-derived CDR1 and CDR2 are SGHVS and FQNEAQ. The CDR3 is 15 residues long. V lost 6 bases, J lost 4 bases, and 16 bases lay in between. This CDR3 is CASSPERGRGNTIYF. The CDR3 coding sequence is TGTGCCAGCAGTCCCGAGCGAGGAAGAGGAAACACCATATATTTT.

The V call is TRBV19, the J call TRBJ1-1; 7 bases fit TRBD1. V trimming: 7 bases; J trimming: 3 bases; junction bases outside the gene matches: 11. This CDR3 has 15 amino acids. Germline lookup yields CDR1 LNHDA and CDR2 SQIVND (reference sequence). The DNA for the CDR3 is TGTGCCAGTACGTACAGGGGCAATTCGGACACTGAAGCTTTCTTT. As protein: CASTYRGNSDTEAFF.

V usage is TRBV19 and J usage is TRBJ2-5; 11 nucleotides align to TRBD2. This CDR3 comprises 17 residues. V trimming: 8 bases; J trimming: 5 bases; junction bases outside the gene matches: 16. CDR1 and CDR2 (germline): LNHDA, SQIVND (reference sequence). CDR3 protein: CASGPSGGWLNMETQYF. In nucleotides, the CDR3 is TGTGCCAGTGGGCCTAGCGGGGGGTGGTTGAATATGGAGACCCAGTACTTC.

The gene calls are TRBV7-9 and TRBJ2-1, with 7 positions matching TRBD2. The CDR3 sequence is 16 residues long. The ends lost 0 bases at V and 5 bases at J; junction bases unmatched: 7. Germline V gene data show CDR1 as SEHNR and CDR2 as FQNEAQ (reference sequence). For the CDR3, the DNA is TGTGCCAGCAGCTTAGCGGGGGGGGGTACCAACAATGAGCAGTTCTTC. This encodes CASSLAGGGTNNEQFF. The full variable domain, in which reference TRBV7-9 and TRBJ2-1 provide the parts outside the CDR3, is DTGVSQNPRHKITKRGQNVTFRCDPISEHNRLYWYRQTLGQGPEFLTYFQNEAQLEKSRLLSDRFSAERPKGSFSTLEIQRTEQGDSAMYLCASSLAGGGTNNEQFFGPGTRLTVL.